This T cell receptor beta chain was retrieved from a study of cytomegalovirus exposure and HLA in healthy donors. The study, taken as a whole, reports: Cytomegalovirus-associated TCR beta chains were listed, numbering roughly 150. Later analysis showed most CMV-associated TCR beta chains appearing HLA-restricted. Excluded were some V segments that proved indistinguishable, including TRBV6-2 and TRBV6-3.

The primer mix had 60 Vbeta and 13 Jbeta primers. TCRdb's copy holds only in-frame clones and misses some; the assay was immunoSEQ multiplex PCR. Of over 150,000 clones detected, 60% to 80% appear once; the ten largest clones hold less than 4%. Remarks on this clone: What it binds is unknown.

The V end lost 5 bases, the J end lost 1 base, and 9 bases lay between the germline ends. The CDR3 extends over 15 amino acids. Per the germline V gene, CDR1 is SGHAT and CDR2 is FQNNGV. The chain combines TRBV11-2 with TRBJ1-6; D remains unclear. This receptor was taken from a woman younger than 45 in good health and CMV-seropositive. Sequenced sample: PBMCs. The CDR3 sequence: CASSPTSSYNSPLHF. CDR3 bases: TGTGCCAGCAGCCCTACTTCGTCCTATAATTCACCCCTCCACTTT.